This T cell receptor beta chain was obtained from a study of CD8 T cells in Susac syndrome. Random hexamers primed reverse transcription of about 0.5 to 1 ug RNA. TCRdb analysed the immunoSEQ multiplex PCR reads with MiXCR anew, one entry per CDR3 protein. The sample carries 200,000 to 300,000 distinct CDR3 sequences, approximately 92% recorded once. Per germline, CDR1 MNHNS and CDR2 SASEGT. Trimming left V 4 bases short and J 6 bases short, with 13 bases between. The CDR3 spans 14 residues. The source is a human donor with multiple sclerosis. This chain uses TRBV6-1 with TRBJ1-5, with no clear D. The specimen sequenced was CD4+ T cells from PBMCs. The CDR3 reads CASSVDRSGQPQHF. The DNA of the CDR3 is TGTGCCAGCAGTGTTGACCGATCAGGTCAGCCCCAGCATTTT.